Below, 27 T cell receptor beta chains from the same sample are listed, as sequenced in a study of blood T cell repertoires in COVID-19. Produced via immunoSEQ multiplex PCR; TCRdb's table is partial and in-frame only. The sample holds approximately 94,000 clones; 85% to 95% are singletons and the top ten take around 3.9%. Sequencing input: peripheral blood. These receptors were taken from a woman aged 45-59 years in a cohort sampled during active COVID-19.

This clone was seen once. The chain carries TRBV20-1 and TRBJ2-5; 8 bases are shared with TRBD2. The CDR3 consists of 15 residues. The V gene's germline CDR1 is DFQATT and CDR2 SNEGSKA (reference sequence). Unmatched junction bases numbered 6, after V lost 3 bases and J lost 0 bases. In nucleotides, the CDR3 is TGCAGTGCTAGTATCCCGGGGGGGTACCAAGAGACCCAGTACTTC. Amino acids: CSASIPGGYQETQYF.

This clone was seen a single time. This sequence joins TRBV3-1 (or the pseudogene TRBV3-2) and TRBJ2-1; 9 nucleotides match TRBD2. CDR1 and CDR2 (germline): LGHDT, YNNKEL (reference sequence). The CDR3 is 18 residues long. J gave up 7 bases and V 2 bases, and 15 bases lay outside the gene matches. The CDR3 sequence is CASSQFRRGAGGRNEQFF. DNA of the CDR3: TGTGCCAGCAGCCAATTCAGACGGGGAGCGGGAGGTCGTAATGAGCAGTTCTTC.

The chain has TRBV5-4 and TRBJ2-5; TRBD1 matches 7 bases. This CDR3 has 16 amino acids. V gave up 0 bases and J gave up 1 base; unmatched junction bases: 6. The germline CDR1 and CDR2 sequences are SGHNT and YYREEE (reference sequence). CDR3 protein: CASSLGPGTAQETQYF. The CDR3 DNA reads TGTGCCAGCAGCTTGGGCCCCGGGACAGCCCAAGAGACCCAGTACTTC.

The chain uses TRBV27 and TRBJ2-7; TRBD2 is a possible D gene (5 bases). The V gene's germline CDR1 is MNHEY and CDR2 SMNVEV (reference sequence). This CDR3 is 13 amino acids long. With 4 bases removed from V and 8 bases from J, the gap between germline ends came to 15 bases. Here the CDR3 DNA reads TGTGCCAGCAGTTCGCCCGAGGGTGCGAAGCAGTACTTC. Amino acids: CASSSPEGAKQYF.

The V and J genes are TRBV4-1 and TRBJ1-6; no clear D. Germline-derived CDR1 and CDR2 are MGHRA and YSYEKL. The V end was cut by 4 bases, the J end by 0 bases, with 10 bases between. The CDR3 runs 16 residues. The CDR3 is CASSLRQVSYNSPLHF. Written as DNA, the CDR3 is TGCGCCAGCAGCCTCCGTCAGGTCTCCTATAATTCACCCCTCCACTTT.

The chain combines TRBV29-1 with TRBJ2-5, with D possibly matching TRBD1 (6 bases). V was cut by 5 bases and J by 0 bases, with 16 bases left in between. The CDR3 is 15 amino acids. Germline values: CDR1 SQVTM, CDR2 ANQGSEA. The CDR3 region has the DNA TGCAGCGTTCTTCGCACAGGGCCTTACCAAGAGACCCAGTACTTC. This codes for CSVLRTGPYQETQYF.

The chain is built from TRBV29-1 and TRBJ2-7; D is undetermined. The germline V and J ends were trimmed by 2 bases and 4 bases, with 9 bases remaining between them. The CDR3 consists of 12 residues. CDR1 SQVTM and CDR2 ANQGSEA come from the germline V gene. CDR3 sequence: CSVETGPYEQYF. The CDR3 DNA reads as TGCAGCGTTGAAACTGGTCCTTACGAGCAGTACTTC.

The chain recombines TRBV5-4 with TRBJ2-1; 7 nucleotides line up with TRBD1. There are 14 residues in the CDR3. The ends lost 2 bases at V and 6 bases at J; junction bases unmatched: 5. Germline CDR1 SGHNT, CDR2 YYREEE (reference sequence). CDR3 sequence reads: CASSLGTVGNEQFF. The CDR3 DNA follows: TGTGCCAGCAGCTTAGGGACAGTAGGCAATGAGCAGTTCTTC. The entire variable domain, with the rest obtained from reference TRBV5-4 and TRBJ2-1, is as follows: ETGVTQSPTHLIKTRGQQVTLRCSSQSGHNTVSWYQQALGQGPQFIFQYYREEENGRGNFPPRFSGLQFPNYSSELNVNALELDDSALYLCASSLGTVGNEQFFGPGTRLTVL.

The J gene is TRBJ2-1, the V gene TRBV4-2; D not certain. Germline V gene lookup returns CDR1 LGHNA and CDR2 YNFKEQ. This CDR3 is 14 amino acids long. Trimming took off 0 bases at V and 4 bases at J, with 7 bases between the two ends. For the CDR3, the DNA is TGTGCCAGCAGCCAAGATTGGGCATACAATGAGCAGTTCTTC. It codes for CASSQDWAYNEQFF.

The rearrangement links TRBV29-1 to TRBJ2-3; D gene uncertain. The CDR3 consists of 13 residues. Germline values: CDR1 SQVTM, CDR2 ANQGSEA. Between the trimmed V and J ends, which lost 4 bases and 2 bases, there was a span of 10 bases. The CDR3 nucleotides read TGCAGCGTTGTTAACATGCCCACAGATACGCAGTATTTT. This encodes CSVVNMPTDTQYF.

The rearrangement joins TRBV5-4 to TRBJ2-3; D uncertain. The V gene's germline CDR1 is SGHNT and CDR2 YYREEE (reference sequence). CDR3 length equals 12 residues. Trimming removed 0 bases from V and 3 bases from J, with 2 bases in between. CDR3 bases: TGTGCCAGCAGCTTGGCGACAGATACGCAGTATTTT. This codes for CASSLATDTQYF.

This clone was recorded once. The gene calls are TRBV3-1 (or the pseudogene TRBV3-2) and TRBJ2-7, with 7 bases fitting TRBD2. Germline CDR1 LGHDT, CDR2 YNNKEL (reference sequence). The CDR3 has 16 amino acids. V shed 0 bases, J shed 6 bases, and the junction held 11 bases outside the gene matches. The chain's CDR3 is CASSQDPRERLVEQYF. The CDR3 nucleotides read TGTGCCAGCAGCCAAGATCCGCGGGAGCGGCTAGTCGAGCAGTACTTC.

V is TRBV27 and J is TRBJ2-7; 12 bases are shared with TRBD1. CDR3 size: 17 residues. V shed 4 bases and J 6 bases; nucleotides not matched to a gene: 13. Germline CDR1 and CDR2: MNHEY and SMNVEV (reference sequence). The CDR3 DNA is TGTGCCAGCAGTTCTCCGGGACAGGGGGCCCGGTTTGTCGAGCAGTACTTC. It translates to CASSSPGQGARFVEQYF.

The gene calls are TRBV7-9 and TRBJ1-1; 8 nucleotides agree with TRBD1. With V trimmed by 4 bases and J by 0 bases, 4 bases remained unmatched. The germline V gene encodes CDR1 SEHNR and CDR2 FQNEAQ (reference sequence). The length of the CDR3 is 15 residues. CDR3 bases: TGTGCCAGCAGCTCGTTACAGGGGGTGAACACTGAAGCTTTCTTT. Its translation: CASSSLQGVNTEAFF.

The chain carries TRBV5-1 and TRBJ1-1, with unresolved D. This CDR3 is 16 amino acids long. CDR1 is SGHRS and CDR2 is YFSETQ in the germline V gene. Between the trimmed V and J ends, which lost 5 bases and 0 bases, there was a span of 17 bases. Here the CDR3 DNA reads TGCGCCAGCAGATCAGAGATTGTTGACTTGAACACTGAAGCTTTCTTT. It encodes CASRSEIVDLNTEAFF.

This clone was detected only once. A junction boundary mismatches the germline segment, possibly from a read error. V gene TRBV18 combines with J gene TRBJ2-1; tentatively, D is TRBD1 (6 bases). The germline V gene encodes CDR1 KGHSH and CDR2 LQKENI. The CDR3 sequence is 14 residues long. This CDR3 reads CASSLTGSSNEQFF. The CDR3 nucleotides read TGTGCCAGCTCCTTGACAGGATCCTCCAATGAGCAGTTCTTC.

The chain employs TRBV7-3 and TRBJ2-2; D unresolved. Trimming removed 0 bases at V and 6 bases at J, with 8 bases between. The CDR3 length is 14 residues. The germline CDR1 and CDR2 sequences are SGHTA and FQGTGA. For the CDR3, the DNA is TGTGCCAGCAGCTTAACAAGCCGGTCCGGGGAGCTGTTTTTT. Translated, it gives CASSLTSRSGELFF. The entire variable domain, with the rest obtained from reference TRBV7-3 and TRBJ2-2, is as follows: GAGVSQTPSNKVTEKGKYVELRCDPISGHTALYWYRQSLGQGPEFLIYFQGTGAADDSGLPNDRFFAVRPEGSVSTLKIQRTERGDSAVYLCASSLTSRSGELFFGEGSRLTVL.

This sequence joins TRBV5-1 and TRBJ2-7, with D perhaps TRBD1 (6 bases). Germline V gives CDR1 SGHRS, CDR2 YFSETQ. This CDR3 region has 15 residues. V was trimmed by 4 bases and J by 2 bases, leaving 16 bases between them. As DNA, the CDR3 is TGCGCCAGCAGCAGACTAACTACAGGGACCTACGAGCAGTACTTC. Its protein is CASSRLTTGTYEQYF.

This clone has just a few counts. V usage is TRBV3-1 (or the pseudogene TRBV3-2) and J usage is TRBJ1-3; weak D call: TRBD1 (6 bases). V was trimmed by 4 bases and J by 2 bases, leaving 9 bases between them. The germline CDR1 and CDR2 sequences are LGHDT and YNNKEL (reference sequence). The CDR3 contains 14 residues. The CDR3 sequence is CASSPTGTGNTIYF. In nucleotides, the CDR3 is TGTGCCAGCAGCCCAACAGGGACTGGAAACACCATATATTTT.

V is TRBV6-5 and J is TRBJ1-3; TRBD1 matches at 11 bases. CDR1 and CDR2 (germline): MNHEY, SVGAGI. V dropped 6 bases and J dropped 2; count of bases not matched to a gene: 3. The CDR3 length is 15 residues. The CDR3 reads CASSRGQGAGNTIYF. CDR3 bases: TGTGCCAGCAGCCGGGGACAGGGGGCTGGAAACACCATATATTTT.

CDR3 in DNA: TGTGCCAGTAGTAGAAAAGGGACAGGGTTATGGCCGGGGCAATCTGGGGCCAACGTCCTGACTTTC. Translating it yields CASSRKGTGLWPGQSGANVLTF. This rearrangement joins TRBV19 to TRBJ2-6; 9 bases are shared with TRBD1. Germline-derived CDR1 and CDR2 are LNHDA and SQIVND (reference sequence). The V gene end was trimmed by 4 bases and the J gene end by 1 base; junction bases not matched to a gene: 20. The CDR3 length is 22 residues.

This rearrangement joins TRBV4-1 to TRBJ2-7, with TRBD2 identical over 7 bases. The germline gives CDR1 MGHRA, CDR2 YSYEKL. The CDR3 is made up of 16 amino acids. V lost 0 bases and J lost 2; bases outside the gene matches: 7. CDR3 loop: CASSQDRREGAYEQYF. The DNA of the CDR3 is TGCGCCAGCAGCCAAGATCGCAGGGAGGGTGCCTACGAGCAGTACTTC.

The chain recombines TRBV6-1 with TRBJ2-5; no reliable D call. This CDR3 contains 14 residues. Trimming left V 2 bases short and J 0 bases short, with 7 bases between. Germline V gene lookup returns CDR1 MNHNS and CDR2 SASEGT. The CDR3 DNA reads as TGTGCCAGCAGTGAACCCAGGTACCAAGAGACCCAGTACTTC. It codes for CASSEPRYQETQYF.

The V call is TRBV10-3, the J call TRBJ1-1, with D unresolved. The CDR3 has 13 residues. V was shortened by 7 bases and J by 1 base, with 10 bases between the two germline ends. Germline CDR1 and CDR2: ENHRY and SYGVKD. DNA for the CDR3: TGTGCCATCATGGGAGGGCCGAACACTGAAGCTTTCTTT. Protein: CAIMGGPNTEAFF.

This sequence joins TRBV28 and TRBJ2-5, with 7 positions matching TRBD2. With 3 bases clipped from V and 2 bases from J, the junction kept 6 bases outside the gene matches. The CDR3 is 15 residues long. The germline V gene encodes CDR1 MDHEN and CDR2 SYDVKM. The CDR3 region is CASSLGGGPQETQYF. As DNA, the CDR3 is TGTGCCAGCAGTTTGGGGGGAGGGCCTCAAGAGACCCAGTACTTC.

The genes are TRBV6-5 and TRBJ2-7; D is uncertain. The CDR3 length is 13 residues. Trimming took 8 bases from V and 2 from J, leaving 13 bases between them. CDR1 and CDR2 from the germline V gene are MNHEY and SVGAGI. DNA of the CDR3: TGTGCCAGCGAGGCGGTTCTGACCTACGAGCAGTACTTC. Residues: CASEAVLTYEQYF.

The chain recombines TRBV28 with TRBJ2-1; TRBD2 matches at 12 bases. The CDR3 extends over 18 amino acids. Germline V gives CDR1 MDHEN, CDR2 SYDVKM. Losses at the gene ends were 4 bases for V and 1 base for J; bases not matched to a gene: 8. In DNA form, the CDR3 reads TGTGCCAGCAGTTCGGTGGCTAGCGGGAGGGGATCCTACAATGAGCAGTTCTTC. Protein: CASSSVASGRGSYNEQFF.